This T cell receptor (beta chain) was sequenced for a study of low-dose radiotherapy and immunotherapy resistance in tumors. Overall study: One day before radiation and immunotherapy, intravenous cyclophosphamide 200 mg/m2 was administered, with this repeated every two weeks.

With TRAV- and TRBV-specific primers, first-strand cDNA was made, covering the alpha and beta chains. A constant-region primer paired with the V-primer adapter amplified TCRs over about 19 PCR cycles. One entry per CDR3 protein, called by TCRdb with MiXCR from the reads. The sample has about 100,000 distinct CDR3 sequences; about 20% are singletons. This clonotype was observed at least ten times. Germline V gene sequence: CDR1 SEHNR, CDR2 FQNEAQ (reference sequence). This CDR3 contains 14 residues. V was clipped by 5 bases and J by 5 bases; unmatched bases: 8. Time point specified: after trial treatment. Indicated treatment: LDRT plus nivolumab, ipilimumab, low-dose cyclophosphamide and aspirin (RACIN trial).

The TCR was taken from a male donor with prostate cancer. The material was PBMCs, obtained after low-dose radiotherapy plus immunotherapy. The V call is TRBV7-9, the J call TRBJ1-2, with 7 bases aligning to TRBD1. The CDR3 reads CASSGGTEYYGYTF. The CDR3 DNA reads TGTGCCAGCAGCGGCGGGACAGAATATTATGGCTACACCTTC.